This is a list of T cell receptor beta chains from one sample in a study of regulatory T cells in long-lasting Graves disease. Each CDR3 protein is one row after TCRdb ran MiXCR on the multiplex PCR reads. The sample has a few hundred thousand distinct CDR3 sequences; over 15% are singletons. These data were also filed under a second study, of T cells in Graves' hyperthyroidism and ophthalmopathy.

The sequences come from peripheral blood mononuclear cells (PBMCs), collected at new diagnosis, from a patient treated with antithyroid drugs. These receptors all come from a middle-aged man with Graves disease. CDR3s include the opening cysteine and the closing phenylalanine or tryptophan. Fields, in order: D gene, J gene, CDR3 length, V gene, clone size, CDR3 DNA, CDR3 protein. A D gene is named only where the DNA matches it firmly. Clone size is stated in some rows and not others, as once, few, many or a class when expanded.

D: -; J: TRBJ1-2; length: 14; V: TRBV20-1; size: few; DNA: TGCAGTGCTAGATTCCGACAAGCTAACTATGGCTACACCTTC; CDR3: CSARFRQANYGYTF
D: -; J: TRBJ1-1; length: 15; V: TRBV7-8; size: many; DNA: TGTGCCAGCAGCTTAGTTGGGGGGCTGGAAGATGAAGCTTTCTTT; CDR3: CASSLVGGLEDEAFF
D: TRBD2; J: TRBJ2-7; length: 15; V: TRBV7-2; size: -; DNA: TGTGCCAGCACATCGGCTAGCGGTTATATTTACGAGCAGTACTTC; CDR3: CASTSASGYIYEQYF
D: TRBD1; J: TRBJ2-7; length: 15; V: TRBV28; size: many; DNA: TGTGCCAGCAGAGAGGGACAGGGGGCTCTATACGAGCAGTACTTC; CDR3: CASREGQGALYEQYF
D: -; J: TRBJ1-1; length: 11; V: TRBV20-1; size: many; DNA: TGCAGGGGAGGGGGGGGCACTGAAGCTTTCTTT; CDR3: CRGGGGTEAFF
D: TRBD2; J: TRBJ2-7; length: 15; V: TRBV28; size: many; DNA: TGTGCCAGCAGTCAGAGCGGGGGGGCCGCCTACGAGCAGTACTTC; CDR3: CASSQSGGAAYEQYF
D: TRBD1; J: TRBJ1-2; length: 15; V: TRBV6-2/TRBV6-3; size: many; DNA: TGTGCCAGCAGGGATCTAGGACAGGGGACGTTCGGCTACACCTTC; CDR3: CASRDLGQGTFGYTF
D: -; J: TRBJ1-3; length: 16; V: TRBV28; size: few; DNA: TGTGCCAGCAGTTTCGTCCCAGGGATCTCTGGAAACACCATATATTTT; CDR3: CASSFVPGISGNTIYF
D: TRBD1; J: TRBJ1-5; length: 15; V: TRBV7-2; size: many; DNA: TGTGCCAGCAGTGGACAGGGAGGAACCAATCAGCCCCAGCATTTT; CDR3: CASSGQGGTNQPQHF
D: -; J: TRBJ1-1; length: 14; V: TRBV15; size: -; DNA: TGTGCCACCAGCAGAGATATCAGGGGCACTGAAGCTTTCTTT; CDR3: CATSRDIRGTEAFF
D: -; J: TRBJ1-2; length: 12; V: TRBV2; size: many; DNA: TGTGCCAGCAGTGATCAGGGGTATGGCTACACCTTC; CDR3: CASSDQGYGYTF